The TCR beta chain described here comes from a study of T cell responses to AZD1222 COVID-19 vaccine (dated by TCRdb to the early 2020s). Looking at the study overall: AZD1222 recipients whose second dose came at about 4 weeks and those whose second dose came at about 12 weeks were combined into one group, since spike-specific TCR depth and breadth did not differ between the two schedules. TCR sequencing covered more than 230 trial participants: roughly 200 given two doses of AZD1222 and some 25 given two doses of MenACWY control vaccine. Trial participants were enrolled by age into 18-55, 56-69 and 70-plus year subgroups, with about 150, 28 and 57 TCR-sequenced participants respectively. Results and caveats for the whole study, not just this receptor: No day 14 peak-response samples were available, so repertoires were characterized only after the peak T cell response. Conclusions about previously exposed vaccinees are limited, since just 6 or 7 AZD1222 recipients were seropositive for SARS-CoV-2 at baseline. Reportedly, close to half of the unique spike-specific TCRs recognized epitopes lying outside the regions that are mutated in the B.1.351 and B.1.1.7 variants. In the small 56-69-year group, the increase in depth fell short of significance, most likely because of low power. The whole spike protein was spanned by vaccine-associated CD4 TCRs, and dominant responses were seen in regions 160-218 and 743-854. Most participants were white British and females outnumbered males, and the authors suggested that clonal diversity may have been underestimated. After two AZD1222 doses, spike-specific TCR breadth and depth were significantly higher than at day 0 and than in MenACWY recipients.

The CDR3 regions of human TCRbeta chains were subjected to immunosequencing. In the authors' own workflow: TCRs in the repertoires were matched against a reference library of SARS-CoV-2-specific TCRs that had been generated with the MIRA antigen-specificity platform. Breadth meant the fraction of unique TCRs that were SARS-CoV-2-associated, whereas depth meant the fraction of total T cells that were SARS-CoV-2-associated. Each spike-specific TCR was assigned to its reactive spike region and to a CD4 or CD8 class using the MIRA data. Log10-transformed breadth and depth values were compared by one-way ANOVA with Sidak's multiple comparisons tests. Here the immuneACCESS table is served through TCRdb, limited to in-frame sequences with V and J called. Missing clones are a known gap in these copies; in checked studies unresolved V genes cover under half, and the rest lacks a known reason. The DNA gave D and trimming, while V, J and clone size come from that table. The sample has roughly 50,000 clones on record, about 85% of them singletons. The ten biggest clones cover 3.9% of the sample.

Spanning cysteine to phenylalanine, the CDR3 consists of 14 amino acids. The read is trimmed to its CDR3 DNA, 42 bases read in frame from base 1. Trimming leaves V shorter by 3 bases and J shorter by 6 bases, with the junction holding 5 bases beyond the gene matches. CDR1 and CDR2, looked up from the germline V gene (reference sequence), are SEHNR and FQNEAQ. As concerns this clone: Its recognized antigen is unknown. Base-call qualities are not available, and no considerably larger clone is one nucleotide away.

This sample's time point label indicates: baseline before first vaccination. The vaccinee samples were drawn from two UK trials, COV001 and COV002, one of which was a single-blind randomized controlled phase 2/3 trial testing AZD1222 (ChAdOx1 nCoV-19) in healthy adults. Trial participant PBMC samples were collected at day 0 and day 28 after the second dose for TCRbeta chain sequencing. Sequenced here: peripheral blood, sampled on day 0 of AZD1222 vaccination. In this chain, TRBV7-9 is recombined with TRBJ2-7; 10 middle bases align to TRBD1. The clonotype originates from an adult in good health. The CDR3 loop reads CASSLGQGIGEQYF. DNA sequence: TGTGCCAGCAGCTTGGGACAGGGGATAGGCGAGCAGTACTTC.